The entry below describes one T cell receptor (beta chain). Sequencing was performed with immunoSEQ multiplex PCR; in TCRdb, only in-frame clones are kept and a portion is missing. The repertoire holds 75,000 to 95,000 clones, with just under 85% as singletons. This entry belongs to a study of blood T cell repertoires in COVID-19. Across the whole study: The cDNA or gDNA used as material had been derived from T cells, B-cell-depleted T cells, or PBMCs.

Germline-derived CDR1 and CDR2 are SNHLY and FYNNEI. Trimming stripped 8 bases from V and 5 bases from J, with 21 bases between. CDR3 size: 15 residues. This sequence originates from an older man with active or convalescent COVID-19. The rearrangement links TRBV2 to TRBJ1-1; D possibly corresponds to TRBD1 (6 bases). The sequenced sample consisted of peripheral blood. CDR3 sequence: CASQISGGGGTEAFF. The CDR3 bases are TGTGCCAGCCAAATCTCCGGAGGGGGGGGGACTGAAGCTTTCTTT.